These 20 T cell receptor beta chains came from one sample sequenced in a study of T-cell memory formation after mild COVID-19. From the 5' RACE reads, TCRdb called clonotypes with MiXCR, one entry per CDR3 protein. This sample has 60,000 to 65,000 distinct CDR3 sequences, with about 10% found just once. The sample taken for sequencing was PBMCs or a T cell subset sorted from them (not recorded which). The receptor source for this set is a man younger than 35 who had mild COVID-19 (a few samples of this study predate the infection). Cell type and time point are not known.

This clonotype was recorded a few times. This rearrangement joins TRBV7-9 to TRBJ1-1, with D possibly matching TRBD1 (5 bases). Germline V gene sequence: CDR1 SEHNR, CDR2 FQNEAQ (reference sequence). This CDR3 spans 16 amino acids. The germline V and J ends were trimmed by 3 bases and 7 bases, with 21 bases remaining between them. CDR3 amino acids: CASSFRRGPVFDEAFF. CDR3 in DNA: TGTGCCAGCAGCTTTAGACGGGGCCCGGTGTTTGATGAAGCTTTCTTT.

In this sample, this clonotype turned up a few times. V usage is TRBV10-3 and J usage is TRBJ2-1; 8 bases map to TRBD2. Unmatched junction bases numbered 2, after V lost 4 bases and J lost 0 bases. In germline, CDR1 is ENHRY, CDR2 SYGVKD. CDR3 size: 15 residues. The CDR3 is CAISAGTSSYNEQFF. CDR3 nucleotide sequence: TGTGCCATCAGTGCTGGGACTAGCTCCTACAATGAGCAGTTCTTC.

This clonotype was counted at least ten times. V usage is TRBV5-1 and J usage is TRBJ2-3; 13 nucleotides line up with TRBD2. Germline V gene lookup returns CDR1 SGHRS and CDR2 YFSETQ. The CDR3 contains 17 residues. Losses at the gene ends were 0 bases for V and 4 bases for J; bases not matched to a gene: 5. The CDR3 loop reads CASSLAPTSGGADTQYF. In DNA, the CDR3 is TGCGCCAGCAGCTTGGCTCCTACTAGCGGGGGGGCAGATACGCAGTATTTT.

V gene TRBV7-2 combines with J gene TRBJ2-2, with TRBD1 identical over 7 bases. Trimming cost V 3 bases and J 5 bases; bases outside gene matches: 3. This CDR3 comprises 14 residues. Germline CDR1 SGHTA, CDR2 FQGNSA. CDR3 loop: CASSLTGSTGELFF. The CDR3 coding sequence is TGTGCCAGCAGCTTGACAGGGTCGACCGGGGAGCTGTTTTTT.

A note on this clonotype: The junction departs from germline at one end; a sequencing error may be responsible. The chain employs TRBV4-3 and TRBJ1-2; D not resolved. From germline, CDR1 is LGHNA and CDR2 YSLEER. The CDR3 extends over 13 amino acids. The CDR3, as DNA: TGCGCCAGCAGACAAGAGTCCTGGGGTGGCTACACCTTC. Translation: CASRQESWGGYTF.

This clonotype was observed at least ten times. This sequence joins TRBV7-2 and TRBJ2-5, with 7 bases fitting TRBD1. The CDR3 covers 14 residues. V shed 4 bases and J 1 base; nucleotides not matched to a gene: 3. From germline, CDR1 is SGHTA and CDR2 FQGNSA. The CDR3 loop is CASSSTGSQETQYF. As DNA, the CDR3 is TGTGCCAGCAGCTCGACAGGGTCCCAAGAGACCCAGTACTTC.

V usage is TRBV11-2 and J usage is TRBJ2-1; 7 nucleotides match TRBD2. After removal of 5 bases from V and 1 base from J, the junction contained 8 bases not matched to a gene. The CDR3 contains 16 residues. Germline lookup yields CDR1 SGHAT and CDR2 FQNNGV. The CDR3 reads CASSDLGGVSYNEQFF. CDR3 bases: TGTGCCAGCAGCGACCTTGGGGGGGTGTCCTACAATGAGCAGTTCTTC.

The V gene is TRBV5-1, the J gene TRBJ1-1; D gene uncertain. V shed 6 bases and J shed 1 base, with 19 bases lying between them. The CDR3 loop spans 16 amino acids. Looked up from germline, CDR1 is SGHRS and CDR2 is YFSETQ. CDR3 in DNA: TGCGCCAGCACCGTAGACGGAGCAAGGACGAACACTGAAGCTTTCTTT. Encoded protein: CASTVDGARTNTEAFF.

This clonotype was seen at least ten times. This chain joins TRBV12-3 or TRBV12-4 and TRBJ2-2, with D maybe TRBD2 (6 bases). Trimming removed 2 bases at V and 4 bases at J, with 11 bases between. CDR3 length: 15 amino acids. CDR3 region: CASSLWGRSTGELFF. CDR3 in DNA: TGTGCCAGCAGTTTATGGGGGAGGAGCACCGGGGAGCTGTTTTTT.

The chain is built from TRBV5-1 and TRBJ2-3, with D possibly called TRBD1 or TRBD2 (6 bases each). This CDR3 contains 15 residues. Germline assignment: CDR1 SGHRS and CDR2 YFSETQ. The germline V and J ends were trimmed by 1 base and 4 bases, with 13 bases remaining between them. Here the CDR3 reads CASSLWGAQPDTQYF. The CDR3, as DNA: TGCGCCAGCAGCTTGTGGGGGGCGCAGCCAGATACGCAGTATTTT.

The chain has TRBV28 and TRBJ2-7, with 7 bases identical to TRBD1. The CDR3 extends over 16 amino acids. V shed 4 bases, J shed 0 bases, and the junction held 9 bases outside the gene matches. Germline assignment: CDR1 MDHEN and CDR2 SYDVKM. The CDR3 loop is CASSSAGTVYSYEQYV. The CDR3 DNA follows: TGTGCCAGCAGTTCCGCCGGGACAGTTTACTCCTACGAGCAGTACGTC.

This clonotype appeared a few times. The CDR3 region is CASSLRRGETQYF. The CDR3 coding sequence is TGTGCCAGCAGCTTGCGCAGAGGGGAGACCCAGTACTTC. This rearrangement joins TRBV5-6 to TRBJ2-5; D is perhaps TRBD2 (5 bases). The CDR3 extends over 13 amino acids. Trimming stripped 1 base from V and 5 bases from J, with 9 bases between. From germline, CDR1 is SGHDT and CDR2 YYEEEE.

The sample holds a few counts of this clonotype. The gene calls are TRBV4-1 and TRBJ1-1, with D possibly being TRBD1 (6 bases). The CDR3 length is 15 residues. V lost 5 bases and J lost 10, with 23 bases in between. Germline assignment: CDR1 MGHRA and CDR2 YSYEKL. CDR3 in DNA: TGCGCCAGCAGCATAAACAGGGTCGGGAGACCTGGAGCTTTCTTT. This gives the protein CASSINRVGRPGAFF.

This chain joins TRBV5-5 and TRBJ2-3, with TRBD2 identical over 7 bases. V lost 5 bases and J lost 6; bases outside the gene matches: 12. This CDR3 has 15 amino acids. In germline, CDR1 is SGHKS, CDR2 YYEKEE (reference sequence). The CDR3 region has the DNA TGTGCCAGCAGACCGGGACCGGGAGGTCCGGATACGCAGTATTTT. It specifies CASRPGPGGPDTQYF.

At least ten counts were recorded for this clonotype. The rearrangement joins TRBV10-2 to TRBJ2-5; 7 bases line up with TRBD1. In germline, CDR1 is WSHSY, CDR2 SAAADI. This CDR3 region has 15 residues. The V gene end was trimmed by 8 bases and the J gene end by 1 base; junction bases not matched to a gene: 10. The DNA of the CDR3 is TGCGCCAGCCTAGAGGCAGGGGGAGTCCAAGAGACCCAGTACTTC. Its translation is CASLEAGGVQETQYF.

V usage is TRBV19 and J usage is TRBJ1-1, with a possible D match to TRBD1 (6 bases). Germline lookup yields CDR1 LNHDA and CDR2 SQIVND (reference sequence). CDR3 length: 13 residues. V lost 1 base, J lost 6 bases, and 9 bases lay in between. CDR3 in DNA: TGTGCCAGTAGTATAGTAGGGGGATCTGAAGCTTTCTTT. Protein product: CASSIVGGSEAFF.

The V and J genes are TRBV5-1 and TRBJ2-3; D is perhaps TRBD1 (5 bases). With 0 bases removed from V and 2 bases from J, the gap between germline ends came to 13 bases. The CDR3 consists of 16 residues. Germline-derived CDR1 and CDR2 are SGHRS and YFSETQ. This chain's CDR3 is CASSLGGTRSTDTQYF. The CDR3 coding sequence is TGCGCCAGCAGCTTGGGGGGCACGAGGTCCACAGATACGCAGTATTTT.

This clonotype has a handful of counts. The chain carries TRBV25-1 and TRBJ2-3; D possibly matches TRBD1 or TRBD2 (6 bases each). V lost 6 bases to trimming and J lost 1 base, with 20 bases between them. This CDR3 is built from 17 residues. CDR1 and CDR2 (germline): MGHDK, SYGVNS. The CDR3 protein is CASSPGAQRGGTDTQYF. As DNA, the CDR3 is TGTGCCAGCAGCCCTGGGGCGCAAAGGGGGGGCACAGATACGCAGTATTTT.

This clonotype was detected a few times. The chain is built from TRBV20-1 and TRBJ2-7, with 9 bases lining up with TRBD1. The V gene end was trimmed by 6 bases and the J gene end by 3 bases; junction bases not matched to a gene: 6. Germline CDR1 is DFQATT and CDR2 is SNEGSKA (reference sequence). The CDR3 contains 13 residues. The CDR3 reads CSASTGGVYEQYF. As DNA, the CDR3 is TGCAGTGCGTCGACAGGGGGAGTCTACGAGCAGTACTTC.

The chain combines TRBV12-3 or TRBV12-4 with TRBJ1-5, with unresolved D. This CDR3 region has 14 residues. The V gene lost 0 bases and the J gene lost 6 bases, with 9 bases spanning the gap. CDR3 DNA: TGTGCCAGCAGTTTAGCCAGCTCTGTTCAGCCCCAGCATTTT. Protein sequence: CASSLASSVQPQHF.